One and the same sample provided the 10 T cell receptor beta chains below, sequenced in a study of T cells expressing NK-cell markers. After re-calling the 5' RACE reads, TCRdb lists one entry per CDR3 protein, DNA absent. Its table lists roughly 420,000 distinct CDR3 sequences. The sequenced sample consisted of blood T cells: a sorted CD56 or NKG2C T cell subset, CD4+ or CD8+ T cells, or bulk PBMC T cells (not recorded which). These TCRs come from a woman between 18 and 70 years old in good health.

CDR3 residues: CASPRQGYLSEGPTEAFF. The chain carries TRBV28 and TRBJ1-1; the D call from TCRdb, TRBD1, cannot be confirmed without DNA. The CDR3 extends over 18 amino acids. Germline CDR1 MDHEN, CDR2 SYDVKM.

The chain combines TRBV19 with TRBJ2-7; TCRdb's assignment of TRBD1 cannot be checked, as there is no DNA. Germline CDR1 and CDR2: LNHDA and SQIVND (reference sequence). The CDR3 length is 14 residues. CDR3 residues: CASSIQPGEYEQYF. The whole variable domain, filled in from reference TRBV19 and TRBJ2-7, reads DGGITQSPKYLFRKEGQNVTLSCEQNLNHDAMYWYRQDPGQGLRLIYYSQIVNDFQKGDIAEGYSVSREKKESFPLTVTSAQKNPTAFYLCASSIQPGEYEQYFGPGTRLTVT.

The chain links TRBV6-1 to TRBJ2-1; lacking DNA, the TRBD1 call made by TCRdb goes unchecked. From germline, CDR1 is MNHNS and CDR2 SASEGT. The CDR3 consists of 14 residues. The CDR3 is CASNNPDGYNEQFF.

The chain links TRBV6-5 to TRBJ1-2; with no DNA, the TCRdb D assignment of TRBD1 cannot be verified. CDR3 length equals 18 residues. The germline gives CDR1 MNHEY, CDR2 SVGAGI. CDR3 loop: CASSYSIRGPALNYGYTF.

The rearrangement uses TRBV18 and TRBJ1-6; TCRdb gives TRBD1 as the D gene, but with no DNA this cannot be confirmed. Germline assignment: CDR1 KGHSH and CDR2 LQKENI. The CDR3 has 15 amino acids. CDR3 loop: CASSVSTGGNSPLHF.

The chain carries TRBV10-3 and TRBJ1-1; TCRdb gives TRBD1 as the D gene, but with no DNA this cannot be confirmed. This CDR3 spans 15 amino acids. Germline V lookup: CDR1 ENHRY, CDR2 SYGVKD. The CDR3 is CAISEADRQNTEAFF.

The J gene is TRBJ1-5, the V gene TRBV19; the TCRdb call, TRBD1, lacks DNA for checking. In germline, CDR1 is LNHDA, CDR2 SQIVND (reference sequence). The CDR3 extends over 14 amino acids. The CDR3 loop is CASSPDAGTADQHF.

V is TRBV28 and J is TRBJ2-2; with no DNA, the TCRdb D assignment of TRBD1 cannot be verified. The CDR3 runs 15 residues. Germline V gives CDR1 MDHEN, CDR2 SYDVKM. The chain's CDR3 is CASSSRPRDTGELFF.

V usage is TRBV12-3 or TRBV12-4 and J usage is TRBJ2-7; with no DNA, the TCRdb D assignment of TRBD1 cannot be verified. This CDR3 has 14 amino acids. The CDR3 protein is CASSRGVADYEQYF.

The rearrangement joins TRBV18 to TRBJ1-1. This CDR3 has 13 residues. Germline V CDR1 and CDR2: KGHSH, LQKENI. CDR3 residues: CASSPAMNTEAFF.